The 27 T cell receptor beta chains presented below share a single source sample, sequenced in a study of T cell repertoires in cytomegalovirus infection. Their antigens remain unidentified. TCRdb itself ran the reads through MiXCR, one entry per CDR3 protein. In the table there are about 770,000 distinct CDR3 sequences, almost 30% of which are singletons. This material consisted of cultured CD8+ T cells from PBMCs, taken from culture after CMV antigen stimulation. These receptors came from a human donor in good health (CMV status not recorded). Some clones in this sample may be carry-over from other donors' samples.

Worth noting for this clonotype: The junction shows a germline mismatch at one end, possibly a read error. CDR3 sequence: CASSSLTGDRYYDYTF. CDR3 DNA sequence: TGTGCCAGTAGTAGCCTTACAGGGGATCGATACTATGACTACACCTTC. The rearrangement uses TRBV19 and TRBJ1-2; 7 bases match TRBD1. The CDR3 consists of 16 residues. From germline, CDR1 is LNHDA and CDR2 SQIVND (reference sequence).

The chain joins TRBV20-1 to TRBJ2-1, with 11 bases that match TRBD2. CDR3 size: 14 residues. Trimming removed 6 bases from V and 4 bases from J; junction bases left unmatched: 5. Germline V gives CDR1 DFQATT, CDR2 SNEGSKA (reference sequence). The CDR3 sequence: CSALAGETYNEQFF. DNA of the CDR3: TGCAGTGCACTAGCGGGGGAGACATACAATGAGCAGTTCTTC.

Concerning this clonotype: This may stem from a read error, because a much larger clone lies one nucleotide away. V usage is TRBV7-6 and J usage is TRBJ1-1; 10 nucleotides agree with TRBD1. Germline-derived CDR1 and CDR2 are SGHVS and FNYEAQ. CDR3 length equals 15 residues. For the CDR3, the DNA is TGTGCCAGCAGCCCGGGGACAGGGGCCTACACTGAAACTTTCTTT. Amino acid sequence: CASSPGTGAYTETFF.

The chain recombines TRBV27 with TRBJ2-5, with D possibly being TRBD2 (6 bases). V shed 7 bases and J shed 5 bases, with 11 bases lying between them. Germline assignment: CDR1 MNHEY and CDR2 SMNVEV (reference sequence). The CDR3 runs to 12 residues. The CDR3 sequence is CASKGGVETQYF. For the CDR3, the DNA is TGTGCCAGCAAGGGCGGGGTGGAGACCCAGTACTTC.

The chain joins TRBV5-1 to TRBJ1-6, with TRBD1 as a possible D gene (6 bases). CDR1 SGHRS and CDR2 YFSETQ come from the germline V gene. Trimming shortened V by 1 base and J by 10 bases, and 21 bases separated the two germline ends. The CDR3 has 17 amino acids. The CDR3 DNA reads TGCGCCAGCAGCTTGCATAACAGGGATGTACCGGGGTCACCCCTCCACTTT. This codes for CASSLHNRDVPGSPLHF.

In this sample, this clonotype turned up once. Here the CDR3 reads CATSSRSGGGAYEQFF. DNA for the CDR3: TGTGCCACCAGCTCTCGCTCGGGCGGGGGGGCTTATGAGCAGTTCTTC. V gene TRBV15 combines with J gene TRBJ2-1; 9 nucleotides line up with TRBD2. The CDR3 runs to 16 residues. In germline, CDR1 is LNHNV, CDR2 YYDKDF (reference sequence). With 5 bases clipped from V and 8 bases from J, the junction kept 13 bases outside the gene matches. Full variable domain (outside the CDR3, taken from reference TRBV15 and TRBJ2-1): DAMVIQNPRYQVTQFGKPVTLSCSQTLNHNVMYWYQQKSSQAPKLLFHYYDKDFNNEADTPDNFQSRRPNTSFCFLDIRSPGLGDTAMYLCATSSRSGGGAYEQFFGPGTRLTVL.

The J gene is TRBJ2-2, the V gene TRBV5-6, with 10 bases that match TRBD1. Looked up from germline, CDR1 is SGHDT and CDR2 is YYEEEE. V trimming: 4 bases; J trimming: 6 bases; junction bases outside the gene matches: 12. This CDR3 comprises 17 residues. Written as DNA, the CDR3 is TGTGCCAGCAGCCCAGGACAGGGGGTTGGTTTGTCCGGGGAGCTGTTTTTT. This encodes CASSPGQGVGLSGELFF.

This clonotype has at least ten counts. This sequence joins TRBV7-6 and TRBJ1-5; D may be TRBD1 (5 bases). CDR1 and CDR2 from the germline V gene are SGHVS and FNYEAQ. The CDR3 totals 12 residues. Between the trimmed V and J ends, which lost 7 bases and 9 bases, there was a span of 13 bases. CDR3 amino acids: CASITGPWPQHF. DNA for the CDR3: TGTGCCAGCATCACAGGCCCCTGGCCCCAGCATTTT.

This clonotype was counted a few times. The chain uses TRBV6-5 and TRBJ2-5; D might be TRBD2 (7 bases). Germline CDR1 reads MNHEY; CDR2 reads SVGAGI. The CDR3 runs to 14 residues. The ends were cut back, 6 bases at V and 9 bases at J, with 20 bases in the middle. In DNA form, the CDR3 reads TGTGCCAGCAGCCATCGGGGGGCCGACATAGCCCAGTACTTC. It specifies CASSHRGADIAQYF.

The chain uses TRBV5-6 and TRBJ2-4; D gene unclear. The CDR3 has 14 amino acids. CDR1 and CDR2 from the germline V gene are SGHDT and YYEEEE. Trimming took 1 base from V and 5 from J, leaving 10 bases between them. CDR3 region: CASSLSGPENIQYF. CDR3 in DNA: TGTGCCAGCAGCTTGTCGGGCCCGGAAAACATTCAGTACTTC. The whole variable domain, remainder taken from reference TRBV5-6 and TRBJ2-4, is DAGVTQSPTHLIKTRGQQVTLRCSPKSGHDTVSWYQQALGQGPQFIFQYYEEEERQRGNFPDRFSGHQFPNYSSELNVNALLLGDSALYLCASSLSGPENIQYFGAGTRLSVL.

The sample holds a few counts of this clonotype. The chain combines TRBV4-3 with TRBJ1-4; D is perhaps TRBD1 (6 bases). Trimming cost V 3 bases and J 1 base, with 6 bases left between them. This CDR3 is 14 amino acids long. Per germline, CDR1 LGHNA and CDR2 YSLEER. The CDR3, as DNA: TGCGCCAGCAGCCACAGGGGAACTAATGAAAAACTGTTTTTT. This gives the protein CASSHRGTNEKLFF.

The rearrangement uses TRBV7-9 and TRBJ1-1, with D maybe TRBD1 (6 bases). Trimming cost V 2 bases and J 7 bases, with 17 bases left between them. Germline V gives CDR1 SEHNR, CDR2 FQNEAQ (reference sequence). There are 15 residues in the CDR3. The CDR3 bases are TGTGCCAGCAGCTTATTGGGGACAAGACAAATTGAAGCTTTCTTT. Its protein is CASSLLGTRQIEAFF.

The chain links TRBV12-3 or TRBV12-4 to TRBJ2-4; no clear D. This CDR3 region has 15 residues. V was shortened by 2 bases and J by 0 bases, with 8 bases between the two germline ends. The CDR3 sequence: CASSLSWEAKNIQYF. The DNA for the CDR3 is TGTGCCAGCAGTTTATCCTGGGAAGCCAAAAACATTCAGTACTTC.

V is TRBV2 and J is TRBJ1-1; no reliable D call. V was pared by 2 bases and J by 5 bases, with 9 bases between. The CDR3 extends over 13 amino acids. Germline V gene sequence: CDR1 SNHLY, CDR2 FYNNEI. The CDR3 loop is CASSERGSTEAFF. In nucleotides, the CDR3 is TGTGCCAGCAGTGAACGAGGGTCTACTGAAGCTTTCTTT.

This rearrangement joins TRBV4-1 to TRBJ1-1; 9 bases fit TRBD1. CDR3 size: 16 residues. The V and J ends lost 4 bases and 4 bases, in that order; junction bases with no gene match: 10. Germline values: CDR1 MGHRA, CDR2 YSYEKL. The CDR3 DNA follows: TGCGCCAGCAGCCGATTTTCGGACAGGGGACGCACTGAAGCTTTCTTT. This gives the protein CASSRFSDRGRTEAFF.

This clonotype came up a few times. This chain connects TRBV7-6 to TRBJ1-1; D gene unclear. The V gene's germline CDR1 is SGHVS and CDR2 FNYEAQ. The V end was cut by 0 bases, the J end by 1 base, with 9 bases between. CDR3 length: 15 residues. The CDR3 DNA is TGTGCCAGCAGCTTAGCGGACTCGGCGAACACTGAAGCTTTCTTT. This encodes CASSLADSANTEAFF.

For this clonotype: One junction end does not reproduce the germline sequence, and a read error may be involved. The V and J genes are TRBV7-6 and TRBJ2-7; 10 bases fit TRBD1. The V gene's germline CDR1 is SGHVS and CDR2 FNYEAQ. The CDR3 spans 15 residues. In nucleotides, the CDR3 is TGTGCTAGCAGCTACGGGACAGGGGCCTCCTACGAGCAGTACTTC. As protein: CASSYGTGASYEQYF.

In its sample, this clonotype was seen once. V and J are TRBV20-1 and TRBJ2-7; 9 bases are a match to TRBD2. The V gene's germline CDR1 is DFQATT and CDR2 SNEGSKA (reference sequence). Trimming took 0 bases from V and 3 from J; bases not matched to a gene: 6. This CDR3 has 15 amino acids. DNA for the CDR3: TGCAGTGCTAGAGAAGAGGCTAGCGGGAACTACGAGCAGTACTTC. Translation gives CSAREEASGNYEQYF.

V gene TRBV20-1 combines with J gene TRBJ1-2; TRBD1 matches 8 bases. CDR1 is DFQATT, CDR2 SNEGSKA, per germline (reference sequence). With V trimmed by 3 bases and J by 2 bases, 8 bases remained unmatched. The CDR3 sequence is 15 residues long. The DNA for the CDR3 is TGCAGTGCTAGTCAAGGACAGGGCTTCAACTATGGCTACACCTTC. Translation gives CSASQGQGFNYGYTF.

The CDR3 DNA is TGTGCCAGCAGTTTAATTCCGTATGGCTACACCTTC. Translation: CASSLIPYGYTF. V gene TRBV12-3 or TRBV12-4 combines with J gene TRBJ1-2; the D is unclear. The CDR3 sequence is 12 residues long. V was shortened by 2 bases and J by 5 bases, with 6 bases between the two germline ends.

This clonotype was picked up a small number of times. The rearrangement joins TRBV29-1 to TRBJ1-2; tentative D call: TRBD1 (6 bases). The V end was cut by 6 bases, the J end by 7 bases, with 15 bases between. The germline V gene has CDR1 SQVTM and CDR2 ANQGSEA. There are 12 residues in the CDR3. The CDR3 spells CSVHGIGGGYTF. As DNA, the CDR3 is TGCAGCGTCCACGGGATAGGGGGTGGCTACACCTTC.

This clonotype has at least ten counts. The gene calls are TRBV7-9 and TRBJ2-7; D may be TRBD1 (5 bases). Germline CDR1 reads SEHNR; CDR2 reads FQNEAQ (reference sequence). V was cut by 5 bases and J by 0 bases, with 26 bases left in between. The CDR3 loop spans 19 amino acids. DNA for the CDR3: TGTGCCAGCAGCCGGCCCGACAGCGAGTTGGGTTCAAGCTCCTACGAGCAGTACGTC. Encoded protein: CASSRPDSELGSSSYEQYV.

This clonotype came up many times. V gene TRBV7-2 combines with J gene TRBJ1-2, with 7 positions matching TRBD1. Trimming removed 2 bases from V and 2 bases from J; junction bases left unmatched: 2. From germline, CDR1 is SGHTA and CDR2 FQGNSA. CDR3 length equals 14 residues. The DNA of the CDR3 is TGTGCCAGCAGCTTACCACAGGGGAACTATGGCTACACCTTC. Translating it yields CASSLPQGNYGYTF.

This chain links TRBV25-1 with TRBJ1-5; D not certain. V lost 11 bases to trimming and J lost 6 bases, with 17 bases between them. The CDR3 is 13 residues long. CDR1 MGHDK and CDR2 SYGVNS come from the germline V gene. The chain's CDR3 is CAPRERSPQPQHF. CDR3 DNA: TGTGCCCCTAGGGAAAGGAGCCCTCAGCCCCAGCATTTT.

The chain links TRBV6-2 or TRBV6-3 to TRBJ2-6; no firm D call. This CDR3 is built from 15 residues. V dropped 4 bases and J dropped 0 bases, with 7 bases sitting between them. Germline values: CDR1 MNHEY, CDR2 SVGEGT. The chain's CDR3 is CASSWMNSGANVLTF. CDR3 DNA: TGTGCCAGCAGTTGGATGAACTCTGGGGCCAACGTCCTGACTTTC.

This clonotype was seen ten or more times. The V call is TRBV7-2, the J call TRBJ2-1; D is unresolved. Trimming took 1 base from V and 0 from J, leaving 7 bases between them. The germline V gene has CDR1 SGHTA and CDR2 FQGNSA. CDR3 size: 15 residues. This chain's CDR3 is CASSLGLLSYNEQFF. The CDR3 DNA sequence: TGTGCCAGCAGCTTAGGCCTTCTCTCCTACAATGAGCAGTTCTTC.

This clonotype was seen ten or more times. V usage is TRBV19 and J usage is TRBJ1-1, with 8 bases fitting TRBD1. The CDR3 covers 13 residues. CDR1 is LNHDA, CDR2 SQIVND, per germline (reference sequence). With 5 bases clipped from V and 5 bases from J, the junction kept 4 bases outside the gene matches. DNA for the CDR3: TGTGCCAGTAGTCCATACAGGGGGACTGAAGCTTTCTTT. It is translated as CASSPYRGTEAFF.